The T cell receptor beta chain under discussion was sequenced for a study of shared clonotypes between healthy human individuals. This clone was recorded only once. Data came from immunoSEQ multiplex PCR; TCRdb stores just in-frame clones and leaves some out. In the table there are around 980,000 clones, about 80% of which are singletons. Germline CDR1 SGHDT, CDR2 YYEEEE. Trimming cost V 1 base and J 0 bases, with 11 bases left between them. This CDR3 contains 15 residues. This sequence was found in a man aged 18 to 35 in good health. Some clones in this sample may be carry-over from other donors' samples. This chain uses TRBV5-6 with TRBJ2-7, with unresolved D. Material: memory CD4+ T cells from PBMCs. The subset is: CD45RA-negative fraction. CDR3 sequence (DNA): TGTGCCAGCAGCTTGTGGGGTCCCCTCTCCTACGAGCAGTACTTC. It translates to CASSLWGPLSYEQYF.